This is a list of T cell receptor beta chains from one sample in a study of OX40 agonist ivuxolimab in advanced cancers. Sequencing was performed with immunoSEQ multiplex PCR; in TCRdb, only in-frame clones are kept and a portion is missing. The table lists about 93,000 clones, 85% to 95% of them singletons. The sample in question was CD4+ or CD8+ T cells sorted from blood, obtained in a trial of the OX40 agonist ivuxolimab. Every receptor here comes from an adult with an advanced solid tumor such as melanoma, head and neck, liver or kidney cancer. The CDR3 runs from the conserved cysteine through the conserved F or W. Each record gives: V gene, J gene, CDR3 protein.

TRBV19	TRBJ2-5	CASSLRRQYQETQYF
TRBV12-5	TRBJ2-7	CASGFPTSEQYF
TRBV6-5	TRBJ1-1	CASSYGSNTEAFF
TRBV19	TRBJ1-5	CASSIPRGQPQHF
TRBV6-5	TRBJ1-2	CASSALTRDNYGYTF
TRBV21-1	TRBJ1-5	CASTPTGDRVGRNQPQHF
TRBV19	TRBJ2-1	CASRGLVSYNEQFF
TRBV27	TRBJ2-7	CASSIDRAVYEQYF
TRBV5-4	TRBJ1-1	CASSLQANTEAFF
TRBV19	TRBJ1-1	CASSKRAGNTEAFF
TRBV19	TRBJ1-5	CASSMGQGYQPQHF
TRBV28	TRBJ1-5	CASSLYSTRNQPQHF
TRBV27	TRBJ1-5	CASSSRTGRLGQPQHF
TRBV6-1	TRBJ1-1	CASLNTEAFF
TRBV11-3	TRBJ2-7	CASSLSPGYEQYF
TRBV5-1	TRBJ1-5	CASSEGGYSNQPQHF
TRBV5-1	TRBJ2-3	CASSLTYPGLAGGLRSDTQYF
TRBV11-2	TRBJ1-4	CASSLAPSGQFPSF
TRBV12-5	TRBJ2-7	CASGLGGLYEQYF
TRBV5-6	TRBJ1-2	CASSRGRGYGYTF
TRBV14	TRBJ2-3	CASSHWGREDTQYF
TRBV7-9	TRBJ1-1	CASSVGTEAFF
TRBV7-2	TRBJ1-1	CASSSQVREAFF
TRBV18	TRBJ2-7	CASSAGKTGYYEQYF
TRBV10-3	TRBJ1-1	CAIRGRDVVAFF
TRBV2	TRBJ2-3	CASSGVTEKLTDTQYF
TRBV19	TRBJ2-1	CASSIDPDRGPYNEQFF
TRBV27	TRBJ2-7	CASSLSRNYEQYF
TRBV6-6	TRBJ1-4	CASTGQGREKLFF
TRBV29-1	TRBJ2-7	CSVEDSGETYEQYF
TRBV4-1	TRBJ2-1	CASSQDGRDLFF
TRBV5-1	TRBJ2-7	CASRPDRTNSYEQYF
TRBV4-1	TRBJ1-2	CASSHILGQGINYGYTF
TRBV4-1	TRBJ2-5	CASSQDAGPQYF
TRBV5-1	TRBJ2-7	CASSPGTGSYEQYF
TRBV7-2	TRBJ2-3	CASSLVRVISDTQYF
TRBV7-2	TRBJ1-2	CASSLAGPQGEEGYTF
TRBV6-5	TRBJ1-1	CASSYDRGVGTEAFF
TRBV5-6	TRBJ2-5	CASRTVGLWETQYF
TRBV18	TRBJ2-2	CASSPSGTGHTGELFF
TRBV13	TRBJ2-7	CASSLDGLAGEQYF
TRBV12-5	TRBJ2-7	CASGLDSYEQYF
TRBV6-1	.	CASHTYRSAAYEQYF
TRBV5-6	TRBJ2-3	CASSFSTDTQYF
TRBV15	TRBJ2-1	CATSRLGGGLYNEQFF
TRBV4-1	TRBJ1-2	CASSQRDSTNYGYTF
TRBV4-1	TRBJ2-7	CASSPREGLLEQYF
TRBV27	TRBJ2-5	CASSLSLQETQYF
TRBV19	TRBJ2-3	CASSMVGVSTDTQYF
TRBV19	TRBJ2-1	CASSKEREGNEQFF
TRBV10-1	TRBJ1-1	CAASPGGSEAFF
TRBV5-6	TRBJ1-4	CASSLAVGVATNEKLFF
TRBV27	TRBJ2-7	CASSLPTGYEQYF
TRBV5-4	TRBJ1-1	CASSPDGIGGTEAFF
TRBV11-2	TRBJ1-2	CASSSRQVYGYTF
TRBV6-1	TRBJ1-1	CASSEVRTEAFF
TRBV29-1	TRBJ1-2	CSVGQNPNYGYTF